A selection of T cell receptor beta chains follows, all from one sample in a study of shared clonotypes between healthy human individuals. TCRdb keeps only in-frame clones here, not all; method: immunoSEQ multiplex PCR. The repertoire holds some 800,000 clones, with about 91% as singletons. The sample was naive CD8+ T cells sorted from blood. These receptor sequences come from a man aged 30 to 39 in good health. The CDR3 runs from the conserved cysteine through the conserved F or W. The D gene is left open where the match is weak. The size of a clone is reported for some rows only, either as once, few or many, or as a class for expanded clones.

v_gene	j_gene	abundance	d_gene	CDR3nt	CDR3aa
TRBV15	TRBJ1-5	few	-	TGTGCCACCAGCAGAGCGGAACACCCCCTTAATCAGCCCCAGCATTTT	CATSRAEHPLNQPQHF
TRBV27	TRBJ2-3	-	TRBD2	TGTGCCAGCAGTATACTAGCGGGAGGGAAGGGAGATACGCAGTATTTT	CASSILAGGKGDTQYF
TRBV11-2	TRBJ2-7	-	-	TGTGCCAGCAGCTTAATCCCAGCCGCCTACGAGCAGTACTTC	CASSLIPAAYEQYF
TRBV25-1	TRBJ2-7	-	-	TGTGCCAGCAGTTCGCCCGGATACGAGCAGTACTTC	CASSSPGYEQYF
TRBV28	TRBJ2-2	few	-	TGTGCCAGCAGTTTACCCTCTTCCGGGGAGCTGTTTTTT	CASSLPSSGELFF
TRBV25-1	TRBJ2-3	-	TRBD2	TGTGCCAGCAGTGATCTAGCGGGGGCAGATACGCAGTATTTT	CASSDLAGADTQYF
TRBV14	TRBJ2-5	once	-	TGTGCCAGCAGCCGCTTCGTCCGCTACCAAGAGACCCAGTACTTC	CASSRFVRYQETQYF
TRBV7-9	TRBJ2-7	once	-	TGTGCCAGCAGCTTAGGCACAGGGACCTACGAGCAGTACTTC	CASSLGTGTYEQYF
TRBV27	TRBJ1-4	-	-	TGTGCCAGCAGTTTAGGACTTTGGGAAAAACTGTTTTTT	CASSLGLWEKLFF
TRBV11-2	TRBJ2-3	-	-	TGTGCCAGCAGCACATATACAGATACGCAGTATTTT	CASSTYTDTQYF
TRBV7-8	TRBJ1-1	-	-	TGTGCCAGCAGCTCCCCGGACCGGGGAACTGAAGCTTTCTTT	CASSSPDRGTEAFF